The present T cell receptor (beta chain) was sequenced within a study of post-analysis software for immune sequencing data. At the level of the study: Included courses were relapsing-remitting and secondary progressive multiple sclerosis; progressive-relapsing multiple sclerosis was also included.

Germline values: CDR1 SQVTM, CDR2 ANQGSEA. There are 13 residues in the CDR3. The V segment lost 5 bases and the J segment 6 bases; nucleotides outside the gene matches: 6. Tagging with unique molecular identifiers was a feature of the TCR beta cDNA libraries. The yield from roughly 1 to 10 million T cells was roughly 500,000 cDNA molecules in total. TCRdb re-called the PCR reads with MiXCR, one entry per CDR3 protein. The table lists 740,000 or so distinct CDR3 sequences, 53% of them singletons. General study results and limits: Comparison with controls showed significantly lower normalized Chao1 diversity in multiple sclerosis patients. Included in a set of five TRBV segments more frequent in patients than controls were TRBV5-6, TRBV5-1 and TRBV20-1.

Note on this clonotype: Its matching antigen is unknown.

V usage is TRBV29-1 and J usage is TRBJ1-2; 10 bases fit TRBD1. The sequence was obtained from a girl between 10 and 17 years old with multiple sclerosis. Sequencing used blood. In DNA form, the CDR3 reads TGCAGCGTTCCTTGGACAGGGGGGGATGGCTACACCTTC. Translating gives CSVPWTGGDGYTF.